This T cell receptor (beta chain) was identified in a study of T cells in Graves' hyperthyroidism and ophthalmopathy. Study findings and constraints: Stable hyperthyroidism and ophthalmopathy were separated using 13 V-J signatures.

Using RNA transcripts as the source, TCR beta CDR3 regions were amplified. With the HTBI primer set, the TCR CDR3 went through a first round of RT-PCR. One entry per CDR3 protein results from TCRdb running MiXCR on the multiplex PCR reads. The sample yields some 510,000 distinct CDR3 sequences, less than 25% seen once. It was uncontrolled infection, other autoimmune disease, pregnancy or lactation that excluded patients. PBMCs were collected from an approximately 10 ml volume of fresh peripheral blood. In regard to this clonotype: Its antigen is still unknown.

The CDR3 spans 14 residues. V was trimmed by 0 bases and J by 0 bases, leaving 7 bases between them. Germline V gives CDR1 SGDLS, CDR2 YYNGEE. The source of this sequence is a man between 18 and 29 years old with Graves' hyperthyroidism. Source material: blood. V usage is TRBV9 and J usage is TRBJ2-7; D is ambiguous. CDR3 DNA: TGTGCCAGCAGCGTAGGGGGTGACTCCTACGAGCAGTACTTC. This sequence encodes CASSVGGDSYEQYF.